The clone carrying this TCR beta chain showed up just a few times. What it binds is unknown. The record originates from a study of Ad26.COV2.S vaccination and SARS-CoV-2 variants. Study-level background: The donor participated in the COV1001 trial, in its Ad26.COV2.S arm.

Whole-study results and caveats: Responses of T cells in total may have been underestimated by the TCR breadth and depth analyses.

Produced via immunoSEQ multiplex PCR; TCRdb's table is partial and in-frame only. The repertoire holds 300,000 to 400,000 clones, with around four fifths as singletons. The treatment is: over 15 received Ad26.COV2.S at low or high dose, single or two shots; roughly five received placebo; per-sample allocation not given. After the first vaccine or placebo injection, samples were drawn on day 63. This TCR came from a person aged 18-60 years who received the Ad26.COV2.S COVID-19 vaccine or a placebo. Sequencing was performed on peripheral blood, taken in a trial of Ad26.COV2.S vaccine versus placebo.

CDR3 nucleotide sequence: TGTGCCAGCAGCGTATTGGACAACACTGAAGCTTTCTTT. Protein: CASSVLDNTEAFF. The genes are TRBV9 and TRBJ1-1; unclear D gene. Trimming left V 1 base short and J 2 bases short, with 6 bases between. CDR1 is SGDLS and CDR2 is YYNGEE in the germline V gene. The CDR3 is 13 residues long.